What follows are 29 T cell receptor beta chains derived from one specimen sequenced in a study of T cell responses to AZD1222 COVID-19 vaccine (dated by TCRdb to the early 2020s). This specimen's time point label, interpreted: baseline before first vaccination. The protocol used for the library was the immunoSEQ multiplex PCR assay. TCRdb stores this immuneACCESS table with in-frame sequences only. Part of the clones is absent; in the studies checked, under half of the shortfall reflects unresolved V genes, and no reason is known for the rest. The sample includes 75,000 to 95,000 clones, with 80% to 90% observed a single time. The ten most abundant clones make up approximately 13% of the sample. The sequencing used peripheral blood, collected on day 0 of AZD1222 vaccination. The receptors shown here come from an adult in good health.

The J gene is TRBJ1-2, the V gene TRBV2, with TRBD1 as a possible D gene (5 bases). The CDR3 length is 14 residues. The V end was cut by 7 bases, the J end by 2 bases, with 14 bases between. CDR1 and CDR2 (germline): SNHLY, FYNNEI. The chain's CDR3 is CASIEGWGNYGYTF. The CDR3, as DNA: TGTGCCAGCATCGAAGGGTGGGGGAACTATGGCTACACCTTC.

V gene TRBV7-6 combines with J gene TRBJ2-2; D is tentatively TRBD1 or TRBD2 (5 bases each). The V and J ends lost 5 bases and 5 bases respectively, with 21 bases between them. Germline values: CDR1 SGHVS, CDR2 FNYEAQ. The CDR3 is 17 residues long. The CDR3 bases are TGTGCCAGCAGCCCTATAGGGGACGGAGTACTAACCGGGGAGCTGTTTTTT. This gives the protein CASSPIGDGVLTGELFF.

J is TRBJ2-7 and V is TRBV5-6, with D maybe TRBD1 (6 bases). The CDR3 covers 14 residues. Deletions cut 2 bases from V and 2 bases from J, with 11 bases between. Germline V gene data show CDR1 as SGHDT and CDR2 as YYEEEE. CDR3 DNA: TGTGCCAGCAGCTTTCGAGGGGGAGCCTACGAGCAGTACTTC. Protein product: CASSFRGGAYEQYF. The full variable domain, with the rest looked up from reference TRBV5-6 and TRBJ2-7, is DAGVTQSPTHLIKTRGQQVTLRCSPKSGHDTVSWYQQALGQGPQFIFQYYEEEERQRGNFPDRFSGHQFPNYSSELNVNALLLGDSALYLCASSFRGGAYEQYFGPGTRLTVT.

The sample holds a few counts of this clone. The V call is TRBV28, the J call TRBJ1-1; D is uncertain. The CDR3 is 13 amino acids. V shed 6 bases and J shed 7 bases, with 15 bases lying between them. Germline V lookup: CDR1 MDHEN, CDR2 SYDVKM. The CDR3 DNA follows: TGTGCCAGCAGCCTCGAGAGGACTGATGAAGCTTTCTTT. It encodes CASSLERTDEAFF. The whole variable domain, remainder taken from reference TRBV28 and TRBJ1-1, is DVKVTQSSRYLVKRTGEKVFLECVQDMDHENMFWYRQDPGLGLRLIYFSYDVKMKEKGDIPEGYSVSREKKERFSLILESASTNQTSMYLCASSLERTDEAFFGQGTRLTVV.

CDR3 in DNA: TGCGCCAGCAGCTTGGGGCTGGGAGGAGATCAGCCCCAGCATTTT. It is translated as CASSLGLGGDQPQHF. J is TRBJ1-5 and V is TRBV5-1, with D unclear. CDR3 length: 15 amino acids. V was clipped by 0 bases and J by 5 bases, with 12 bases between them. Germline V CDR1 and CDR2: SGHRS, YFSETQ. The entire variable domain, with the rest obtained from reference TRBV5-1 and TRBJ1-5, is as follows: KAGVTQTPRYLIKTRGQQVTLSCSPISGHRSVSWYQQTPGQGLQFLFEYFSETQRNKGNFPGRFSGRQFSNSRSEMNVSTLELGDSALYLCASSLGLGGDQPQHFGDGTRLSIL.

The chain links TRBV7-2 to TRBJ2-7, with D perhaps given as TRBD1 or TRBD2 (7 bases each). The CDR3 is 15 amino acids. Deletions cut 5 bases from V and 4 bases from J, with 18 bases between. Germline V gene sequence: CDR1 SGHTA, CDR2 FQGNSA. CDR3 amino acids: CASSPGGGSRYEQYF. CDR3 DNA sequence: TGTGCCAGCAGCCCAGGGGGGGGGAGTCGATACGAGCAGTACTTC.

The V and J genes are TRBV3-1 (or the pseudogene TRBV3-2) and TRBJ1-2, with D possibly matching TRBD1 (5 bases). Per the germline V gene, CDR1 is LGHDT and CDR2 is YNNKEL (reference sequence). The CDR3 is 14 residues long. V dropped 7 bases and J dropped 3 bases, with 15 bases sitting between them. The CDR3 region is CASTRAGRDYGYTF. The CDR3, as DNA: TGTGCCAGCACCCGAGCAGGGCGGGACTATGGCTACACCTTC.

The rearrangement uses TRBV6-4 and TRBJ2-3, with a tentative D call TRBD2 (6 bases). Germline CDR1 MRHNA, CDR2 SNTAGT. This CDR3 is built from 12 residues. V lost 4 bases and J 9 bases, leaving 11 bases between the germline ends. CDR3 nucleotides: TGTGCCAGCAGTGGACCAGGAGGGACGCAGTATTTT. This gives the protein CASSGPGGTQYF.

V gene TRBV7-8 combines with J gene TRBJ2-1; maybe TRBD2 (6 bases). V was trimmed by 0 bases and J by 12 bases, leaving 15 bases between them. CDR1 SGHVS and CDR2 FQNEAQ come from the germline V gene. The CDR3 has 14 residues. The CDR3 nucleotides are TGTGCCAGCAGCTTAGCGTGGGGACTTCAGAGGCAGTTCTTC. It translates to CASSLAWGLQRQFF.

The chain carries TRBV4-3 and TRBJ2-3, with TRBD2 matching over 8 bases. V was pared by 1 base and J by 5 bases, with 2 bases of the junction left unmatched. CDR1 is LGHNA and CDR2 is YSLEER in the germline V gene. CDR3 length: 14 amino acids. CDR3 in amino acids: CASSQAGGQDTQYF. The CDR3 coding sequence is TGCGCCAGCAGCCAAGCGGGGGGGCAAGATACGCAGTATTTT.

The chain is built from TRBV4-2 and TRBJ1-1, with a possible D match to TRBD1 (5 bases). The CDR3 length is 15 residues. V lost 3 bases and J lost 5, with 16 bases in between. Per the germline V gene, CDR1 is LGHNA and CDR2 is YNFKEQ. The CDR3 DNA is TGTGCCAGCAGCCACACCCTGGGGCCGGGGACTGAAGCTTTCTTT. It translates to CASSHTLGPGTEAFF.

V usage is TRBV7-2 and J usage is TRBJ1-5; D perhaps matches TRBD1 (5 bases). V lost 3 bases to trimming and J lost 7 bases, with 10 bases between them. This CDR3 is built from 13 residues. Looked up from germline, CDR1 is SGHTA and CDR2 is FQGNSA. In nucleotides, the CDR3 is TGTGCCAGCAGCTTTCCCAGGGACCAGCCCCAGCATTTT. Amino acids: CASSFPRDQPQHF.

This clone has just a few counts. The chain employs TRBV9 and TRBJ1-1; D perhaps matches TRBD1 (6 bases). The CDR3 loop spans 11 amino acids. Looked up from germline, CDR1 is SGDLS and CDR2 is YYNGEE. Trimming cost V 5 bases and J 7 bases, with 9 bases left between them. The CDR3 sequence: CASSGQSEAFF. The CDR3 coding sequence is TGTGCCAGCAGTGGACAGAGTGAAGCTTTCTTT. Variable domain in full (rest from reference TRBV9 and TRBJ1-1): DSGVTQTPKHLITATGQRVTLRCSPRSGDLSVYWYQQSLDQGLQFLIQYYNGEERAKGNILERFSAQQFPDLHSELNLSSLELGDSALYFCASSGQSEAFFGQGTRLTVV.

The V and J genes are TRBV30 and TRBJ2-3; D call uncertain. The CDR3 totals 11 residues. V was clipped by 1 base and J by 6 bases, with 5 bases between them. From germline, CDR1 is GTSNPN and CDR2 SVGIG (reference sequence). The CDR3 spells CAWSDVDTQYF. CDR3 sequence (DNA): TGTGCCTGGAGTGACGTGGATACGCAGTATTTT.

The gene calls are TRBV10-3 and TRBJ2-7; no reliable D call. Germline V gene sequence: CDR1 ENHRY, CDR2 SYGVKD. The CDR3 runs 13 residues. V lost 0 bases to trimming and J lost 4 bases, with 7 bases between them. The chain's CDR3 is CAISESSSYEQYF. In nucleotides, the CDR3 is TGTGCCATCAGTGAGTCTTCCTCTTACGAGCAGTACTTC.

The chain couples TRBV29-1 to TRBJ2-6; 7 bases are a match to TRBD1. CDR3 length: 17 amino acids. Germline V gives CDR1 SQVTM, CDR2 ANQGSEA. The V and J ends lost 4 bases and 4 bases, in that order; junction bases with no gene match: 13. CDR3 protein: CSVVVDRASWGANVLTF. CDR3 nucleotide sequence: TGCAGCGTTGTCGTTGACAGGGCCTCGTGGGGGGCCAACGTCCTGACTTTC.

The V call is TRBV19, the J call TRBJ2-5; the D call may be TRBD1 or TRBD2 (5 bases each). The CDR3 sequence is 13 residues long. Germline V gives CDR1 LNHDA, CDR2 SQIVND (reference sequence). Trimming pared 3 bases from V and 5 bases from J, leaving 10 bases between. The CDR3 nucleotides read TGTGCCAGTAGTATCAGGGAGCGGGAGACCCAGTACTTC. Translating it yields CASSIRERETQYF.

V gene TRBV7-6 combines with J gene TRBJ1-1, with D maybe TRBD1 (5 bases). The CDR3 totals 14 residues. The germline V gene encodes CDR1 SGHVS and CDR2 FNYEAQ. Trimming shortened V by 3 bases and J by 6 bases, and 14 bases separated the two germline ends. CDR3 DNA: TGTGCCAGCAGCTTCCCAGGGCTAGACGCTGAAGCTTTCTTT. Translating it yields CASSFPGLDAEAFF. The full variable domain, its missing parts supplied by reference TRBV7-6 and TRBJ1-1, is GAGVSQSPRYKVTKRGQDVALRCDPISGHVSLYWYRQALGQGPEFLTYFNYEAQQDKSGLPNDRFSAERPEGSISTLTIQRTEQRDSAMYRCASSFPGLDAEAFFGQGTRLTVV.

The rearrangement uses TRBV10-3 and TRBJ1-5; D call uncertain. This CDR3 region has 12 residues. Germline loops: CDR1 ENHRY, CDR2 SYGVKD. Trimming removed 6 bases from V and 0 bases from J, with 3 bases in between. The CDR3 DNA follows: TGTGCCATCAGCGATAGCAATCAGCCCCAGCATTTT. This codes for CAISDSNQPQHF.

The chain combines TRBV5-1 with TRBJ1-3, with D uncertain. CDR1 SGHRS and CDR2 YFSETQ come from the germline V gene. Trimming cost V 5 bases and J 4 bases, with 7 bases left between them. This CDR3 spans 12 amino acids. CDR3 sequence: CASSYDGNTIYF. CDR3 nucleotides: TGCGCCAGCAGTTACGACGGAAACACCATATATTTT.

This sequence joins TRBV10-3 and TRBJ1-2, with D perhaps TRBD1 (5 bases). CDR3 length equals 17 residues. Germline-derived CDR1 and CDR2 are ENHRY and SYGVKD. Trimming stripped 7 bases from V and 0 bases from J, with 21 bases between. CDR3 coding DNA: TGTGCCATCAAAGGCGAAATTCCGGCAGGGACTAACTATGGCTACACCTTC. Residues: CAIKGEIPAGTNYGYTF.

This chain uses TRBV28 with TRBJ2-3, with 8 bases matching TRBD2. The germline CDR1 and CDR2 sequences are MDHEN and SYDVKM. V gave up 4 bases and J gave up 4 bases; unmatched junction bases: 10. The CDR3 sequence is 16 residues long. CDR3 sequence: CASSSGGGGRADTQYF. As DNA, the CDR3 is TGTGCCAGCAGTTCCGGTGGCGGGGGGAGAGCAGATACGCAGTATTTT.

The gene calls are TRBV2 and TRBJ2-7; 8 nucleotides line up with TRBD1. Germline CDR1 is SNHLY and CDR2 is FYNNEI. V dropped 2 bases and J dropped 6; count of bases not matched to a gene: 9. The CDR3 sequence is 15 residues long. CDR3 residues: CASSERLDRASEQYF. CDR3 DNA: TGTGCCAGCAGTGAACGTTTGGACAGGGCATCCGAGCAGTACTTC.

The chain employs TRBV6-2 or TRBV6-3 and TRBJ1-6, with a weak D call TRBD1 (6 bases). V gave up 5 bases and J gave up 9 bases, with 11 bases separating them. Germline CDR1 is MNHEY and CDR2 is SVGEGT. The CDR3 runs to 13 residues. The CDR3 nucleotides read TGTGCCAGCAGTATCAGGGGAGGTTCACCCCTCCACTTT. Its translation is CASSIRGGSPLHF.

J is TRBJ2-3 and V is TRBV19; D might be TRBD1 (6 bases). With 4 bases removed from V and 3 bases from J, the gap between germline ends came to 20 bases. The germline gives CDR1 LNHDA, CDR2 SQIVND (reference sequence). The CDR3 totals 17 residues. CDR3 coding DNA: TGTGCCAGTAGTAGGGGGTTCGGCAGGGGTAGTACAGATACGCAGTATTTT. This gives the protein CASSRGFGRGSTDTQYF.

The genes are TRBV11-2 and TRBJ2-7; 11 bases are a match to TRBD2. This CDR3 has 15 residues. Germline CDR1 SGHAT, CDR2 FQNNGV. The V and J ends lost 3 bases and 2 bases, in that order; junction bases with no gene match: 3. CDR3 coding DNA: TGTGCCAGCAGCTTTCTGACTAGCGGGGCCTACGAGCAGTACTTC. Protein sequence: CASSFLTSGAYEQYF.

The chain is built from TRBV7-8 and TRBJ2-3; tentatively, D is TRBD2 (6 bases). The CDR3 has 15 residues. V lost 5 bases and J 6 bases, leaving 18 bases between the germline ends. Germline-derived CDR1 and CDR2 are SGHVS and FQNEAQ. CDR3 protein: CASSPVGGSGDTQYF. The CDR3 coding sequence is TGTGCCAGCAGCCCGGTCGGGGGAAGCGGGGATACGCAGTATTTT.

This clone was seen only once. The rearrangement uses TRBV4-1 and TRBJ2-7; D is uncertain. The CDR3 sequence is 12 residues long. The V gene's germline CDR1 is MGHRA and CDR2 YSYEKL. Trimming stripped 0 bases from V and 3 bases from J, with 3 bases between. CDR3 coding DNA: TGCGCCAGCAGCCAAGATGTCTACGAGCAGTACTTC. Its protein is CASSQDVYEQYF.

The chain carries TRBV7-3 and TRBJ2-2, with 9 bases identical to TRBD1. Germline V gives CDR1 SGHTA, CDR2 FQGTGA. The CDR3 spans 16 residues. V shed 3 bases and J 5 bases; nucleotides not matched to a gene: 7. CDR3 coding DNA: TGTGCCAGCAGCTTCGGGGGACAGGGAGGTACCGGGGAGCTGTTTTTT. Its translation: CASSFGGQGGTGELFF. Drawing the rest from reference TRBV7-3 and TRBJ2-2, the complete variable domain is GAGVSQTPSNKVTEKGKYVELRCDPISGHTALYWYRQSLGQGPEFLIYFQGTGAADDSGLPNDRFFAVRPEGSVSTLKIQRTERGDSAVYLCASSFGGQGGTGELFFGEGSRLTVL.